The 29 T cell receptor beta chains presented below share a single source sample, sequenced in a study of cytomegalovirus exposure and HLA in healthy donors. Repertoires were generated with immunoSEQ multiplex PCR, while TCRdb's copy carries only in-frame clones and drops some. The sample has about 250,000 clones, about 87% seen once. Sequencing was done on a sample of PBMCs. These receptors came from a man in his late teens or twenties in good health and CMV-seronegative.

This clone was recorded only once. This chain joins TRBV27 and TRBJ2-7; 8 nucleotides agree with TRBD1. The V and J ends lost 0 bases and 2 bases, in that order; junction bases with no gene match: 6. CDR3 size: 16 residues. Germline CDR1 reads MNHEY; CDR2 reads SMNVEV (reference sequence). The CDR3 loop reads CASSLSSRGLTYEQYF. CDR3 sequence (DNA): TGTGCCAGCAGTTTATCAAGCAGGGGGCTCACCTACGAGCAGTACTTC.

J is TRBJ2-7 and V is TRBV28; TRBD2 agrees at 7 bases. From germline, CDR1 is MDHEN and CDR2 SYDVKM. V gave up 5 bases and J gave up 5 bases; unmatched junction bases: 15. The CDR3 totals 16 residues. The CDR3 DNA reads TGTGCCAGCAGTCTCCTCAGACTAGCAATGGACCACGAGCAGTACTTC. Protein product: CASSLLRLAMDHEQYF. Together with reference TRBV28 and TRBJ2-7, the CDR3 gives the full variable domain: DVKVTQSSRYLVKRTGEKVFLECVQDMDHENMFWYRQDPGLGLRLIYFSYDVKMKEKGDIPEGYSVSREKKERFSLILESASTNQTSMYLCASSLLRLAMDHEQYFGPGTRLTVT.

V usage is TRBV7-2 and J usage is TRBJ2-7, with TRBD1 matching over 7 bases. The CDR3 contains 14 residues. CDR1 is SGHTA and CDR2 is FQGNSA in the germline V gene. With V trimmed by 6 bases and J by 0 bases, 5 bases remained unmatched. The DNA of the CDR3 is TGTGCCAGCAGTGCGGACAGGTTCTCCTACGAGCAGTACTTC. Translation gives CASSADRFSYEQYF.

The chain links TRBV4-3 to TRBJ1-2; D is ambiguous. Germline-derived CDR1 and CDR2 are LGHNA and YSLEER. This CDR3 is built from 14 residues. The V end lost 1 base, the J end lost 4 bases, and 10 bases lay between the germline ends. In DNA form, the CDR3 reads TGCGCCAGCAGCCAAGCGGGAGGCGGCTATGGCTACACCTTC. Translation gives CASSQAGGGYGYTF.

The chain couples TRBV5-4 to TRBJ2-3; D remains ambiguous. V shed 4 bases and J shed 2 bases, with 14 bases lying between them. This CDR3 has 15 residues. Germline V gene lookup returns CDR1 SGHNT and CDR2 YYREEE (reference sequence). As DNA, the CDR3 is TGTGCCAGCAGCGCCCTTTCGAGATCCACAGATACGCAGTATTTT. Its translation: CASSALSRSTDTQYF.

This clone was seen once. The J gene is TRBJ2-5, the V gene TRBV7-2, with 11 bases identical to TRBD2. V shed 5 bases, J shed 3 bases, and the junction held 2 bases outside the gene matches. This CDR3 contains 14 residues. Per germline, CDR1 SGHTA and CDR2 FQGNSA. CDR3 sequence reads: CASSAGLAEETQYF. The CDR3 region has the DNA TGTGCCAGCAGCGCGGGACTAGCGGAAGAGACCCAGTACTTC.

In its sample, this clone was seen once. The chain combines TRBV5-1 with TRBJ1-2, with 7 bases identical to TRBD1. Germline assignment: CDR1 SGHRS and CDR2 YFSETQ. The length of the CDR3 is 14 residues. Trimming removed 5 bases from V and 2 bases from J; junction bases left unmatched: 6. This chain's CDR3 is CASRSAGGNYGYTF. The CDR3, as DNA: TGCGCCAGCAGGTCGGCAGGGGGAAACTATGGCTACACCTTC.

This sequence joins TRBV16 and TRBJ2-1; 13 nucleotides match TRBD2. Trimming cost V 4 bases and J 3 bases; bases outside gene matches: 3. CDR3 length: 16 amino acids. Germline V CDR1 and CDR2: KGHSY, FQNENV. The CDR3 spells CASSRGTSGVYNEQFF. The DNA for the CDR3 is TGTGCCAGCAGCCGCGGGACTAGCGGGGTCTACAATGAGCAGTTCTTC.

This sequence joins TRBV2 and TRBJ2-1; 10 bases are a match to TRBD2. The trim removed 0 bases at V and 6 bases at J, leaving 8 bases unmatched. The germline CDR1 and CDR2 sequences are SNHLY and FYNNEI. This CDR3 spans 17 amino acids. This chain's CDR3 is CASSEALAGAAGNEQFF. The CDR3 DNA sequence: TGTGCCAGCAGTGAAGCCCTAGCGGGGGCAGCGGGCAATGAGCAGTTCTTC.

V and J are TRBV30 and TRBJ2-2, with 12 bases aligning to TRBD1. CDR3 length: 15 amino acids. V gave up 4 bases and J gave up 6 bases; unmatched junction bases: 6. Per the germline V gene, CDR1 is GTSNPN and CDR2 is SVGIG (reference sequence). CDR3 bases: TGTGCCTGGACCGGGACAGGGGGCTTGTCCGGGGAGCTGTTTTTT. Translated, it gives CAWTGTGGLSGELFF.

About this clone itself: Germline is not matched at one junction end, which may reflect a read error. The genes are TRBV28 and TRBJ1-5, with TRBD1 matching 7 bases. CDR1 is MDHEN and CDR2 is SYDVKM in the germline V gene. This CDR3 contains 16 residues. CDR3 region: CAGRETGDSSNQPQHF. The CDR3 DNA reads TGTGCCGGCAGGGAAACCGGGGACAGCTCTAATCAGCCCCAGCATTTT.

The chain employs TRBV27 and TRBJ2-5, with 7 bases aligning to TRBD2. J lost 9 bases, V lost 8 bases, and 21 bases had no gene match. The CDR3 spans 16 residues. Germline CDR1 and CDR2: MNHEY and SMNVEV (reference sequence). In nucleotides, the CDR3 is TGTGCCAGCGGTCCCTCTGGGGGGGAACGCCAATCGGCCCAGTACTTC. This encodes CASGPSGGERQSAQYF.

The V call is TRBV19, the J call TRBJ2-2; 8 nucleotides line up with TRBD2. The CDR3 has 16 residues. CDR1 is LNHDA and CDR2 is SQIVND in the germline V gene (reference sequence). Trimming removed 7 bases from V and 1 base from J; junction bases left unmatched: 8. The CDR3 DNA reads TGTGCCAGTACCCGACCTCTAGCGGGGAACACCGGGGAGCTGTTTTTT. This sequence encodes CASTRPLAGNTGELFF. Variable domain in full (rest from reference TRBV19 and TRBJ2-2): DGGITQSPKYLFRKEGQNVTLSCEQNLNHDAMYWYRQDPGQGLRLIYYSQIVNDFQKGDIAEGYSVSREKKESFPLTVTSAQKNPTAFYLCASTRPLAGNTGELFFGEGSRLTVL.

V usage is TRBV5-5 and J usage is TRBJ1-2; 8 positions agree with TRBD1. After removal of 4 bases from V and 7 bases from J, the junction contained 12 bases not matched to a gene. Germline loops: CDR1 SGHKS, CDR2 YYEKEE (reference sequence). This CDR3 has 15 residues. The CDR3 spells CASSTGQGAVSGYTF. In DNA form, the CDR3 reads TGTGCCAGCAGCACCGGACAGGGAGCAGTCTCTGGCTACACCTTC. Full variable domain (remainder filled in from reference TRBV5-5 and TRBJ1-2): DAGVTQSPTHLIKTRGQQVTLRCSPISGHKSVSWYQQVLGQGPQFIFQYYEKEERGRGNFPDRFSARQFPNYSSELNVNALLLGDSALYLCASSTGQGAVSGYTFGSGTRLTVV.

The rearrangement links TRBV6-6 to TRBJ2-5, with D tentatively TRBD2 (6 bases). V dropped 8 bases and J dropped 2 bases, with 15 bases sitting between them. CDR1 MNHNY and CDR2 SVGAGI come from the germline V gene (reference sequence). This CDR3 has 14 residues. This chain's CDR3 is CASASAGIQETQYF. As DNA, the CDR3 is TGTGCCAGCGCGTCTGCGGGGATACAAGAGACCCAGTACTTC.

CDR3 in DNA: TGTGCCAGCAGTGAATTTGAGGTACTCAACATTCAGTACTTC. Amino acid sequence: CASSEFEVLNIQYF. The chain carries TRBV2 and TRBJ2-4, with D unresolved. The V end was cut by 2 bases, the J end by 7 bases, with 12 bases between. CDR1 and CDR2 (germline): SNHLY, FYNNEI. CDR3 size: 14 residues.

The chain uses TRBV4-3 and TRBJ2-1; 9 bases map to TRBD2. The CDR3 contains 12 residues. V gave up 3 bases and J gave up 10 bases; unmatched junction bases: 1. Per germline, CDR1 LGHNA and CDR2 YSLEER. The CDR3 spells CASSHGLAEQFF. The CDR3 nucleotides are TGCGCCAGCAGCCACGGACTAGCGGAGCAGTTCTTC.

The chain carries TRBV9 and TRBJ2-7; D gene ambiguous. The ends were cut back, 0 bases at V and 2 bases at J, with 9 bases in the middle. CDR1 is SGDLS and CDR2 is YYNGEE in the germline V gene. The CDR3 covers 14 residues. The CDR3 coding sequence is TGTGCCAGCAGCGTAGGTCAGGCGACCTACGAGCAGTACTTC. Translating it yields CASSVGQATYEQYF.

The chain recombines TRBV5-1 with TRBJ2-1; D perhaps matches TRBD2 (7 bases). Between the trimmed V and J ends, which lost 5 bases and 6 bases, there was a span of 18 bases. CDR3 length equals 15 residues. CDR1 and CDR2 (germline): SGHRS, YFSETQ. Here the CDR3 reads CASRKEGGRPNEQFF. The CDR3 DNA follows: TGCGCCAGCAGGAAGGAGGGGGGGCGCCCCAATGAGCAGTTCTTC.

This chain joins TRBV29-1 and TRBJ1-1; tentative D call: TRBD1 (5 bases). V was pared by 3 bases and J by 1 base, with 6 bases between. The V gene's germline CDR1 is SQVTM and CDR2 ANQGSEA. CDR3 length: 12 residues. The CDR3 loop is CSVEGGNTEAFF. The CDR3 nucleotides read TGCAGCGTTGAGGGGGGGAACACTGAAGCTTTCTTT. Supplemented by reference TRBV29-1 and TRBJ1-1, the full variable domain reads SAVISQKPSRDICQRGTSLTIQCQVDSQVTMMFWYRQQPGQSLTLIATANQGSEATYESGFVIDKFPISRPNLTFSTLTVSNMSPEDSSIYLCSVEGGNTEAFFGQGTRLTVV.

The V gene is TRBV11-2, the J gene TRBJ2-1, with 9 nucleotides matching TRBD1. This CDR3 spans 16 amino acids. Germline CDR1 SGHAT, CDR2 FQNNGV. The V segment lost 4 bases and the J segment 2 bases; nucleotides outside the gene matches: 6. The chain's CDR3 is CASSYGTGTTYNEQFF. In DNA form, the CDR3 reads TGTGCCAGCAGCTACGGGACAGGGACTACCTACAATGAGCAGTTCTTC.

The V and J genes are TRBV27 and TRBJ2-2; 7 bases are a match to TRBD2. Trimming at V came to 0 bases and at J to 3 bases, leaving 1 base not matched to a gene. Germline CDR1 and CDR2: MNHEY and SMNVEV (reference sequence). The CDR3 runs 15 residues. The chain's CDR3 is CASSLSREHTGELFF. The CDR3 DNA reads as TGTGCCAGCAGTTTATCGCGGGAGCACACCGGGGAGCTGTTTTTT.

V usage is TRBV6-1 and J usage is TRBJ2-7; D not resolved. Trimming shortened V by 8 bases and J by 4 bases, and 21 bases separated the two germline ends. Per germline, CDR1 MNHNS and CDR2 SASEGT. The CDR3 spans 15 residues. In nucleotides, the CDR3 is TGTGCCAGCGGAGCCTCGCGTGGGTTAACTTACGAGCAGTACTTC. This codes for CASGASRGLTYEQYF.

This clone has only a few counts. The V and J genes are TRBV5-1 and TRBJ2-3; 7 bases map to TRBD1. Germline V gene sequence: CDR1 SGHRS, CDR2 YFSETQ. V was clipped by 4 bases and J by 6 bases; unmatched bases: 8. The CDR3 is made up of 14 amino acids. The CDR3 sequence is CASSRDSASDTQYF. The CDR3 bases are TGCGCCAGCAGCCGGGACAGCGCTTCGGATACGCAGTATTTT.

This clone came up once. This chain uses TRBV4-3 with TRBJ1-2; D is perhaps TRBD1 (5 bases). Trimming pared 0 bases from V and 8 bases from J, leaving 13 bases between. The germline gives CDR1 LGHNA, CDR2 YSLEER. The CDR3 totals 14 residues. The CDR3 bases are TGCGCCAGCAGCCAAGACAGGGTGGGCAAAGGCTACACCTTC. Translating it yields CASSQDRVGKGYTF.

This clone was seen a single time. The chain combines TRBV7-2 with TRBJ1-5; no clear D gene. CDR3 length: 15 residues. Germline V gene lookup returns CDR1 SGHTA and CDR2 FQGNSA. With 5 bases removed from V and 2 bases from J, the gap between germline ends came to 13 bases. The CDR3: CASSPSAGGNQPQHF. The CDR3 DNA reads TGTGCCAGCAGCCCATCCGCCGGGGGCAATCAGCCCCAGCATTTT.

This sequence joins TRBV9 and TRBJ1-1; D not resolved. The germline CDR1 and CDR2 sequences are SGDLS and YYNGEE. V was clipped by 3 bases and J by 8 bases, with 11 bases between them. The CDR3 runs 12 residues. The CDR3 sequence: CASSATGGEAFF. CDR3 coding DNA: TGTGCCAGCAGCGCAACGGGAGGAGAAGCTTTCTTT.

This clone turned up a few times. The V call is TRBV5-1, the J call TRBJ1-3, with D possibly being TRBD1 (6 bases). Germline values: CDR1 SGHRS, CDR2 YFSETQ. Trimming shortened V by 3 bases and J by 1 base, and 8 bases separated the two germline ends. This CDR3 is built from 14 residues. CDR3 bases: TGCGCCAGCAGCTCAACAGGGTCTGGAAACACCATATATTTT. Its translation: CASSSTGSGNTIYF.

The chain combines TRBV7-6 with TRBJ2-5, with 10 bases matching TRBD1. Germline V gene sequence: CDR1 SGHVS, CDR2 FNYEAQ. With V trimmed by 6 bases and J by 5 bases, 9 bases remained unmatched. This CDR3 has 15 amino acids. The CDR3: CASSKGTGVGETQYF. CDR3 bases: TGTGCCAGCAGTAAGGGGACAGGGGTAGGGGAGACCCAGTACTTC.